The clone carrying this T cell receptor beta chain was seen just once. The data stem from a study of blood T cell repertoires in COVID-19. About the research overall: Whether acute or convalescent, the COVID-19 samples came from the United States, Italy and Spain. Nucleic acid was either cDNA or gDNA, and it came from T cells, B-cell-depleted T cells, or PBMCs.

The V gene's germline CDR1 is SGHRS and CDR2 YFSETQ. The CDR3 runs to 14 residues. V shed 1 base and J 7 bases; nucleotides not matched to a gene: 7. Source study methods: The assay estimated nucleated cells by amplifying reference gene primers. The data were produced by immunoSEQ multiplex PCR, yet TCRdb's version contains in-frame clones alone and is incomplete. V, J and clone size reflect that table, while D and trimming were determined from the DNA. Among approximately 160,000 clones listed, 81% were seen once. The sequence derives from a man between 60 and 75 years old with active or convalescent COVID-19. Input material: peripheral blood. The V call is TRBV5-1, the J call TRBJ2-7; 8 bases map to TRBD1. CDR3 nucleotides: TGCGCCAGCAGCTTGCAGGGGGCGCTTGCAGAGCAGTACTTC. Its protein is CASSLQGALAEQYF.